Below, one TCR beta chain is given with its context. The specificity of this receptor is unknown. It has no much larger one-base neighbor in the sample; base qualities were not kept. The collaborating institutions used their own protocols to collect whole blood in K2EDTA tubes. For TCRbeta analysis, collaborators shipped samples in one of three forms: frozen whole blood, isolated PBMCs, or DNA extracted from either of those sample types. Unmatched junction bases come to 5, with V trimmed by 4 bases and J by 2 bases. The CDR3 runs 15 amino acids, cysteine and phenylalanine included. Only the CDR3 part of the read is kept: 45 bases, read in frame from the first base. The germline V gene (reference sequence) specifies SGHNT as CDR1 and YYREEE as CDR2. The data derive from a study of blood T cell repertoires in COVID-19 (dated by TCRdb to 2020 to 2022). Regarding the study in general: The collaborator samples originated in the United States, Italy and Spain and spanned the acute and convalescent phases of COVID-19. The prospective study material was composed of cDNA or gDNA derived from T cells, B-cell-depleted T cells, or PBMCs. Sample metadata almost always included a de-identified subject ID, COVID-19 status, age in years and sex. Samples came from the ongoing ImmuneRACE study (first 160 participants) plus 1,254 subjects from 6 global collaborators. Where HLA class I and class II types were available, the types were taken from metadata supplied by the sample provider, not from assay-based typing. The repertoires were made available in a free public database intended to serve as a resource for research on the immune response to SARS-CoV-2. Subjects who had been exposed to COVID-19, were actively infected with it, or had recovered from it provided the deeply sampled blood TCRbeta repertoires that made up the dataset.

What the authors observed across the whole study: How much clinical and demographic metadata was included differed by source and by participant, and the metadata was provided uncurated.

TCRbeta CDR3 regions were amplified from genomic DNA by means of the immunoSEQ Assay, a bias-controlled multiplex PCR. The authors' pipeline ran thus. The number of nucleated cells in each sample was estimated by amplification of reference gene primers within the assay. Sequence reads were collapsed and filtered to measure the absolute abundance of every unique TCRbeta CDR3 rearrangement. For each sample, productive Simpson clonality was calculated as the square root of Simpson's diversity index over productive rearrangements. Sourced from immuneACCESS, this table was stored by TCRdb with only in-frame sequences that have V and J called. A share of the clones is absent; for the studies checked, an unresolved V gene accounts for under half, and the remainder has no known explanation. The V and J calls and clone size were taken over from that table, and D and trimming were inferred from the DNA. For this sample the table gives 140,000 to 150,000 clones, of which 80% were detected only once. The leading ten clones occupy over 10% of the sample.

The chain links TRBV5-4 with TRBJ1-3; 8 bases in the middle match TRBD1. This sequence was found in a man in his fifties or sixties with active or convalescent COVID-19. Sequenced: peripheral blood. The CDR3: CASSPRQGPGNTIYF. The DNA reads TGTGCCAGCAGCCCTAGACAGGGGCCTGGAAACACCATATATTTT.